The clone carrying this T cell receptor (beta chain) was detected only a few times. The CDR3 spans 19 residues. The V gene's germline CDR1 is MNHEY and CDR2 SMNVEV (reference sequence). V trimming: 5 bases; J trimming: 0 bases; junction bases outside the gene matches: 15. Produced via immunoSEQ multiplex PCR; TCRdb's table is partial and in-frame only. The sample yields 65,000 or so clones, about 81% seen once. This specimen belongs to a study of blood T cell repertoires in COVID-19. The sequence was collected from a man at least 80 years old with acute or convalescent COVID-19. The chain links TRBV27 to TRBJ2-2; 7 positions agree with TRBD1. The specimen sequenced was peripheral blood. The CDR3 DNA reads TGTGCCAGCAGTCAAAATGCCCGACGACAGGGATCGAACACCGGGGAGCTGTTTTTT. This translates into CASSQNARRQGSNTGELFF.